The 18 T cell receptor beta chains in this list originate from one sample, sequenced in a study of early T cells in non-severe SARS-CoV-2 infection. TCRdb fed the 5' RACE reads into MiXCR, producing one record per CDR3 protein. The sample holds tens of thousands of distinct CDR3 sequences; roughly 4% are singletons and the top ten take over 5%. Sequencing was done on a sample of whole blood. All receptors come from an adult who was a healthcare worker with PCR-confirmed SARS-CoV-2 infection or an uninfected control (not recorded which).

Notes on this clonotype: This sequence may be a read error, since a much larger clone differs from it by one base. The chain joins TRBV6-4 to TRBJ2-1; 8 bases map to TRBD1. Per the germline V gene, CDR1 is MRHNA and CDR2 is SNTAGT. The junction had 12 bases not matched to a gene; V was cut back by 8 bases and J by 6 bases. CDR3 size: 15 residues. CDR3 loop: CASCAELQGGNEQFF. For the CDR3, the DNA is TGTGCCAGCTGTGCCGAACTACAGGGGGGCAATGAGCAGTTCTTC.

This clonotype was picked up a small number of times. The V gene is TRBV6-1, the J gene TRBJ2-5; the match to TRBD1 covers 10 bases. After removal of 4 bases from V and 5 bases from J, the junction contained 13 bases not matched to a gene. The CDR3 contains 17 residues. The germline CDR1 and CDR2 sequences are MNHNS and SASEGT. CDR3 sequence: CASSAAHRDRGGETQYF. CDR3 nucleotides: TGTGCCAGCAGTGCAGCACACCGGGACAGGGGAGGCGAGACCCAGTACTTC.

In this sample, this clonotype turned up many times. The chain has TRBV3-1 and TRBJ2-1; D remains ambiguous. The CDR3 contains 14 residues. Germline CDR1 and CDR2: LGHDT and YNNKEL (reference sequence). V was pared by 1 base and J by 15 bases, with 19 bases between. The CDR3 reads CASSQGRSALRLFF. The DNA for the CDR3 is TGTGCCAGCAGCCAAGGGAGAAGCGCCTTGAGGTTGTTCTTC.

This chain uses TRBV5-1 with TRBJ2-7; possibly TRBD2 for D (6 bases). The CDR3 has 14 amino acids. The V gene's germline CDR1 is SGHRS and CDR2 YFSETQ. V lost 3 bases to trimming and J lost 2 bases, with 12 bases between them. CDR3 DNA: TGCGCCAGCAGCTCGGGGCCGGGAGCCTACGAGCAGTACTTC. Amino acid sequence: CASSSGPGAYEQYF.

This clonotype was counted at least ten times. V gene TRBV20-1 combines with J gene TRBJ2-7, with 8 positions matching TRBD2. The CDR3 totals 16 residues. V was clipped by 5 bases and J by 5 bases; unmatched bases: 17. The V gene's germline CDR1 is DFQATT and CDR2 SNEGSKA (reference sequence). DNA of the CDR3: TGCAGTGCTCTGGTGTCGGGAGGGCCTTTATGGAACGAGCAGTACTTC. Residues: CSALVSGGPLWNEQYF.

The chain recombines TRBV6-2 or TRBV6-3 with TRBJ1-2; maybe TRBD1 (5 bases). The CDR3 runs 16 residues. The V and J ends lost 10 bases and 0 bases respectively, with 21 bases between them. CDR1 and CDR2 from the germline V gene are MNHEY and SVGEGT. DNA for the CDR3: TGTGCCACCACCCCAGACGGGGCCTCACCTAACTATGGCTACACCTTC. It translates to CATTPDGASPNYGYTF.

J is TRBJ2-3 and V is TRBV15; D remains ambiguous. V was shortened by 0 bases and J by 4 bases, with 8 bases between the two germline ends. The CDR3 length is 14 residues. Germline V lookup: CDR1 LNHNV, CDR2 YYDKDF (reference sequence). CDR3 region: CATSRDGTPDTQYF. The DNA for the CDR3 is TGTGCCACCAGCAGAGATGGCACCCCAGATACGCAGTATTTT.

Many counts were recorded for this clonotype. As DNA, the CDR3 is TGTGCCAGTAGTACCACCTTCCTAGGATCTGGGGCCAACGTCCTGACTTTC. It is translated as CASSTTFLGSGANVLTF. J is TRBJ2-6 and V is TRBV19; D is ambiguous. Trimming left V 4 bases short and J 1 base short, with 14 bases between. This CDR3 contains 17 residues. Germline-derived CDR1 and CDR2 are LNHDA and SQIVND (reference sequence).

The gene calls are TRBV10-3 and TRBJ2-7; D may be TRBD1 (6 bases). Trimming stripped 8 bases from V and 6 bases from J, with 14 bases between. This CDR3 is built from 12 residues. CDR1 is ENHRY, CDR2 SYGVKD, per germline. In DNA, the CDR3 is TGTGCCATCTCCCGAAGGGGGACCGAGCAGTACTTC. Translating gives CAISRRGTEQYF.

This clonotype showed up many times. The genes are TRBV10-2 and TRBJ2-2; 7 bases fit TRBD1. V was pared by 10 bases and J by 6 bases, with 8 bases of the junction left unmatched. The CDR3 is made up of 13 amino acids. Germline CDR1 and CDR2: WSHSY and SAAADI. The CDR3 loop is CATKPGQAGELFF. The CDR3 DNA sequence: TGCGCCACCAAACCTGGACAGGCCGGGGAGCTGTTTTTT.

This clonotype is labeled medium-sized. Compared with germline, one end of the junction differs, possibly owing to a read error. The CDR3 coding sequence is TGTGCTAGCAGCTTGGACAGCCTGGTGAATGAGCAGTTCTTC. Protein sequence: CASSLDSLVNEQFF. This rearrangement joins TRBV7-7 to TRBJ2-1, with D perhaps matching TRBD1 (6 bases). This CDR3 is built from 14 residues. Germline-derived CDR1 and CDR2 are SSHAT and FNYEAQ (reference sequence). Drawing the rest from reference TRBV7-7 and TRBJ2-1, the complete variable domain is GAGVSQSPRYKVTKRGQDVTLRCDPISSHATLYWYQQALGQGPEFLTYFNYEAQPDKSGLPSDRFSAERPEGSISTLTIQRTEQRDSAMYRCASSLDSLVNEQFFGPGTRLTVL.

This clonotype was observed at least ten times. V and J are TRBV20-1 and TRBJ2-5; D may be TRBD2 (5 bases). CDR3 length: 13 amino acids. V was shortened by 4 bases and J by 1 base, with 10 bases between the two germline ends. Per germline, CDR1 DFQATT and CDR2 SNEGSKA (reference sequence). CDR3 protein: CSAKDSLQETQYF. CDR3 bases: TGCAGTGCTAAGGACTCACTCCAAGAGACCCAGTACTTC.

This clonotype was observed many times. This chain uses TRBV19 with TRBJ2-1, with 10 nucleotides matching TRBD2. V lost 3 bases, J lost 7 bases, and 3 bases stayed unmatched. The CDR3 loop spans 14 amino acids. Germline V gene data show CDR1 as LNHDA and CDR2 as SQIVND (reference sequence). DNA of the CDR3: TGTGCCAGTAGTATCGGACTAGCGGAAAATGAGCAGTTCTTC. Its translation: CASSIGLAENEQFF. Supplemented by reference TRBV19 and TRBJ2-1, the full variable domain reads DGGITQSPKYLFRKEGQNVTLSCEQNLNHDAMYWYRQDPGQGLRLIYYSQIVNDFQKGDIAEGYSVSREKKESFPLTVTSAQKNPTAFYLCASSIGLAENEQFFGPGTRLTVL.

This clonotype was seen many times. The V gene is TRBV19, the J gene TRBJ1-2; D is ambiguous. Per the germline V gene, CDR1 is LNHDA and CDR2 is SQIVND (reference sequence). This CDR3 spans 14 amino acids. The ends were cut back, 4 bases at V and 2 bases at J, with 11 bases in the middle. The CDR3 region is CASSKWETNYGYTF. The CDR3 DNA is TGTGCCAGTAGTAAGTGGGAGACCAACTATGGCTACACCTTC.

This clonotype was detected ten times or more. The gene calls are TRBV20-1 and TRBJ1-5; D call uncertain. V was trimmed by 1 base and J by 0 bases, leaving 7 bases between them. Germline values: CDR1 DFQATT, CDR2 SNEGSKA (reference sequence). CDR3 size: 14 residues. The DNA for the CDR3 is TGCAGTGCTAGAGCGGACGGTAGCAATCAGCCCCAGCATTTT. Its protein product is CSARADGSNQPQHF.

At least ten counts were recorded for this clonotype. V and J are TRBV12-3 or TRBV12-4 and TRBJ1-1; D gene ambiguous. The length of the CDR3 is 13 residues. Trimming pared 3 bases from V and 1 base from J, leaving 6 bases between. The CDR3 nucleotides read TGTGCCAGCAGTTTCCCGGGGAACACTGAAGCTTTCTTT. Amino acid sequence: CASSFPGNTEAFF.

This clonotype was observed at least ten times. The chain combines TRBV6-5 with TRBJ1-1; 9 bases line up with TRBD1. This CDR3 contains 15 residues. The germline gives CDR1 MNHEY, CDR2 SVGAGI. The junction had 4 bases not matched to a gene; V was cut back by 5 bases and J by 0 bases. CDR3 coding DNA: TGTGCCAGCAGTGTCAGGACAGGGGTGAACACTGAAGCTTTCTTT. This gives the protein CASSVRTGVNTEAFF.

This clonotype came up a few times. The genes are TRBV15 and TRBJ1-1, with TRBD1 identical over 7 bases. This CDR3 contains 13 residues. Germline-derived CDR1 and CDR2 are LNHNV and YYDKDF (reference sequence). V gave up 8 bases and J gave up 6 bases; unmatched junction bases: 9. CDR3 sequence (DNA): TGTGCCACCGGGCGGGACAGAGGGGCTGAAGCTTTCTTT. Translation: CATGRDRGAEAFF. The full variable domain, in which reference TRBV15 and TRBJ1-1 provide the parts outside the CDR3, is DAMVIQNPRYQVTQFGKPVTLSCSQTLNHNVMYWYQQKSSQAPKLLFHYYDKDFNNEADTPDNFQSRRPNTSFCFLDIRSPGLGDTAMYLCATGRDRGAEAFFGQGTRLTVV.